The clone carrying this TCR beta chain has only a few counts. This entry comes from a study of memory CD4+ T cells and cytomegalovirus serostatus. The sort gate was single viable CD3+CD4+CD8-CD45RO+ cells for memory CD4+ T cells. Generated by immunoSEQ multiplex PCR, the TCRdb table keeps only in-frame clones and is missing some. This sample yields about 53,000 clones, of which roughly 78% are seen a single time; under 0.9% belongs to the top ten. With 5 bases clipped from V and 14 bases from J, the junction kept 8 bases outside the gene matches. This CDR3 region has 12 residues. Germline lookup yields CDR1 LNHDA and CDR2 SQIVND (reference sequence).

This TCR was recovered from an adult in good health and CMV-seronegative. The sequenced sample was memory CD4+ T cells from blood. V gene TRBV19 combines with J gene TRBJ1-5; 8 bases are a match to TRBD1. CDR3 amino acids: CASSSRDRLEHF. DNA for the CDR3: TGTGCCAGTAGTTCCCGGGACAGGCTCGAGCATTTT.